Given below is one T cell receptor (beta chain) in context. Its antigen is currently unknown. The CDR3 regions of TCR beta were amplified from RNA transcripts. HTBI primers drove first-round RT-PCR of the TCR CDR3. TCRdb recomputed calls from the multiplex PCR reads with MiXCR, one row per CDR3 protein. The table lists around 600,000 distinct CDR3 sequences, 16% of them singletons, with about 3.5% in the top ten. The data are from a study of T cells in Graves' hyperthyroidism and ophthalmopathy. Study results and limitations: Appearing also in blood were most of the thyroid clonotypes expanded above 0.001. Before onset, by a median of around 6.1 months, the model predicted ophthalmopathy.

Each diagnosis drew on symptoms, thyroxine, TRAb, thyroid ultrasound and orbital computed tomography findings. J gave up 4 bases and V 2 bases, and 9 bases lay outside the gene matches. The CDR3 extends over 17 amino acids. The germline V gene encodes CDR1 SGHRS and CDR2 YFSETQ. The chain carries TRBV5-1 and TRBJ2-1; 10 nucleotides agree with TRBD2. The source is a middle-aged woman with Graves' ophthalmopathy. What was sequenced was blood. CDR3 sequence: CASSFGVAGGIYNEQFF. CDR3 DNA: TGCGCCAGCAGCTTTGGGGTAGCGGGAGGAATATACAATGAGCAGTTCTTC.